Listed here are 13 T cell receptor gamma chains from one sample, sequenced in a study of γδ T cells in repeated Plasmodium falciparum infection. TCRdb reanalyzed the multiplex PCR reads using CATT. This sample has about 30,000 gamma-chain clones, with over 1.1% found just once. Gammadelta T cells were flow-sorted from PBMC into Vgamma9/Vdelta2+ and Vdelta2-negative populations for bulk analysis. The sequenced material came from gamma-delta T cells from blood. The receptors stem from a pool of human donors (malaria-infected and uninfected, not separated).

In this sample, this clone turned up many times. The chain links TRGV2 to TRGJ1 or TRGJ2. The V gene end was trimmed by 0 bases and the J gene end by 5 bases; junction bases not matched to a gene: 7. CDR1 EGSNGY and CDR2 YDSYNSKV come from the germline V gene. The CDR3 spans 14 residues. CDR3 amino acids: CATWDGPKNYKKLF. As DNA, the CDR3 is TGTGCCACCTGGGACGGGCCAAAGAATTATAAGAAACTCTTT.

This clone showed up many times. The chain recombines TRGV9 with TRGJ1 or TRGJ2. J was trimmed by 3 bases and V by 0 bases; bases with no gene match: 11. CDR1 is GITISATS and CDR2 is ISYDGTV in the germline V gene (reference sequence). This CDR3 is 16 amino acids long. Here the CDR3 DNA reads TGTGCCTTGTGGGAGGTGCAGAGGGATTGTTATTATAAGAAACTCTTT. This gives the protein CALWEVQRDCYYKKLF.

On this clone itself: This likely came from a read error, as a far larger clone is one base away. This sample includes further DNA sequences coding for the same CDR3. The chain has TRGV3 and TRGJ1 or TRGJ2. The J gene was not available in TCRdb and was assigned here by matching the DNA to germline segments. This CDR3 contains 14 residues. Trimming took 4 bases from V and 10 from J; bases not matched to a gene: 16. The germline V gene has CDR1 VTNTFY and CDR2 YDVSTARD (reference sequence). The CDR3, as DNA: TGTGCCACCTGGGAAAGGCCCCTGAGGTACAAGAAACTCTTT. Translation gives CATWERPLRYKKLF.

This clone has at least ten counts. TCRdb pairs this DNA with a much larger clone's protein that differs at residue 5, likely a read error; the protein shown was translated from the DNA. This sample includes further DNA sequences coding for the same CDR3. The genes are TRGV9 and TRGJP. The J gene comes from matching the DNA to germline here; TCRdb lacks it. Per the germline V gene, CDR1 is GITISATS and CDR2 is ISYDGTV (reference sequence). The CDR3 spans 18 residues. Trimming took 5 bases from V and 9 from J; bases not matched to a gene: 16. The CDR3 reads CALWGAQSIRLGKKIKVF. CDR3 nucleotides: TGTGCCTTGTGGGGGGCCCAAAGTATAAGGTTGGGCAAAAAAATCAAGGTATTT.

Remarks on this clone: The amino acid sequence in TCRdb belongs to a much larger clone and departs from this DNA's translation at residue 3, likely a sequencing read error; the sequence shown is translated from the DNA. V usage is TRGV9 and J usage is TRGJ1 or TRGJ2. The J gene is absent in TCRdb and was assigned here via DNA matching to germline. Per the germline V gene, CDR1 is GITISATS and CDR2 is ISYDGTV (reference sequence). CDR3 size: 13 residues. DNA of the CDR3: TGTGCCTCGTGGGAGCCTTTGTGGTATAAGAAACTCTTT. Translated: CASWEPLWYKKLF.

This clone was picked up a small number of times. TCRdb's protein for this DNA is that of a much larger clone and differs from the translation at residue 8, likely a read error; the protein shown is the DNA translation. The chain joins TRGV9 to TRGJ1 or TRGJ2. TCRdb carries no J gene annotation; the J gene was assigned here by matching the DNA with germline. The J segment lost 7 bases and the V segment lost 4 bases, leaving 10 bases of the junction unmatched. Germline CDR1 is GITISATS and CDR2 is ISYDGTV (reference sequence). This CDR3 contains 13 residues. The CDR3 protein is CALWDSPRYKKLF. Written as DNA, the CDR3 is TGTGCCTTGTGGGACTCCCCGAGGTATAAGAAACTCTTT.

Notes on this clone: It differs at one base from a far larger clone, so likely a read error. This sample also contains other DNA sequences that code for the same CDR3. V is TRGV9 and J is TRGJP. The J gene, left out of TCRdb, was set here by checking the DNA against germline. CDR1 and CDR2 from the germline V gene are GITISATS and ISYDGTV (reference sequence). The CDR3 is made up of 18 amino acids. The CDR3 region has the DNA TGTGCCTTGTGGGAGGGCTTAACGAAAGAGTTGGGCAAGAAAATCAAGGTATTT. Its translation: CALWEGLTKELGKKIKVF.

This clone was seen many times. The CDR3: CATWDRRNYYKKLF. For the CDR3, the DNA is TGTGCCACCTGGGACAGGCGTAACTATTATAAGAAACTCTTT. This rearrangement joins TRGV3 to TRGJ1 or TRGJ2. The J gene is not listed in TCRdb, so it was assigned here from a DNA match to germline. After removal of 0 bases from V and 4 bases from J, the junction contained 6 bases not matched to a gene. Germline CDR1 is VTNTFY and CDR2 is YDVSTARD (reference sequence). The CDR3 is made up of 14 amino acids.

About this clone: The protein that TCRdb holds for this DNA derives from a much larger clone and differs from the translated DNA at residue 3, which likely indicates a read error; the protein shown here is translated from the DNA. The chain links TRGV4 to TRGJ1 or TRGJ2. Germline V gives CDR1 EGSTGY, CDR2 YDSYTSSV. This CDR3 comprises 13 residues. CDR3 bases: TGTGCCCCCTGGGCTATGCTTGGGTATAAGAAACTCTTT. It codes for CAPWAMLGYKKLF.

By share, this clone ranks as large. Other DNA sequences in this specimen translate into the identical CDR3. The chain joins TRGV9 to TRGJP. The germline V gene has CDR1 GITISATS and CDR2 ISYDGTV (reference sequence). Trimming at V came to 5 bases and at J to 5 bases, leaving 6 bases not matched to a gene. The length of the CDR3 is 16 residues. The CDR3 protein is CALWGSKELGKKIKVF. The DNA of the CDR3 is TGTGCCTTGTGGGGCAGTAAAGAGTTGGGCAAAAAAATCAAGGTATTT.

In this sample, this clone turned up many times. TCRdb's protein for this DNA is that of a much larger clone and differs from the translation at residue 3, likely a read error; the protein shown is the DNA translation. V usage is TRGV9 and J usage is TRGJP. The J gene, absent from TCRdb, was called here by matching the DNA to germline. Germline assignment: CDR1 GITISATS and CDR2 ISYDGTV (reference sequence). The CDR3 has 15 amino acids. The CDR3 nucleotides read TGTGCCTCGTGGGAGGTGCGTCCGGGCAAAAAAATCAAGGTATTT. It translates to CASWEVRPGKKIKVF.

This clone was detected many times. The DNA for the CDR3 is TGTGCCACCTGGGACCGGGGTTATTATAAGAAACTCTTT. It yields the protein CATWDRGYYKKLF. This chain joins TRGV2 and TRGJ1 or TRGJ2. With V trimmed by 3 bases and J by 3 bases, 5 bases remained unmatched. The CDR3 is made up of 13 amino acids. The germline V gene has CDR1 EGSNGY and CDR2 YDSYNSKV.

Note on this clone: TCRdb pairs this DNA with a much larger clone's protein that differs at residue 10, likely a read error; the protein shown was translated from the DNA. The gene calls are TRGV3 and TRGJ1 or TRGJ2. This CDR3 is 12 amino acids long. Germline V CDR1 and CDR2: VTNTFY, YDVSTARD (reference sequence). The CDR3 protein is CATWTVNYKNLF. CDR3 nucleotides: TGTGCCACCTGGACCGTTAACTATAAGAACCTCTTT.